These 13 T cell receptor beta chains share one sample of origin, sequenced in a study of tumor-infiltrating lymphocytes in primary liver carcinoma. Bulk tissue was left unsorted, and RNA and DNA were co-extracted from about 21-30 mg of it. TCR beta cDNA came from about 500 ng total RNA, primed with a constant-region primer. Three rounds of nested multiplex PCR with slightly modified ARM-PCR produced TCR beta libraries. The first two PCR rounds used TRBV1-TRBV30 primers with a Cbeta primer, roughly 10 cycles each. TCRdb reprocessed the multiplex PCR reads via MiXCR and lists one record per CDR3 protein. Found here are some 43,000 distinct CDR3 sequences, about two thirds of them singletons; the top ten hold less than 35%. Input material: liver tumor tissue from sampling region 5. The subset: tumor region T5, tumor centre. The receptors were sampled from a man in his forties or fifties with primary liver carcinoma and hepatitis B virus infection.

This clonotype showed up many times. The CDR3 nucleotides are TGTGCCAGCAGCCAAGATGGGCTACAGCCGAATCAGCCCCAGCATTTT. It codes for CASSQDGLQPNQPQHF. The chain uses TRBV4-2 and TRBJ1-5; D not resolved. V shed 0 bases and J shed 4 bases, with 13 bases lying between them. CDR1 is LGHNA and CDR2 is YNFKEQ in the germline V gene. The CDR3 covers 16 residues.

The chain combines TRBV29-1 with TRBJ2-1; the D gene is possibly TRBD1 (6 bases). CDR3 size: 14 residues. The germline V and J ends were trimmed by 2 bases and 7 bases, with 15 bases remaining between them. From germline, CDR1 is SQVTM and CDR2 ANQGSEA. The CDR3 DNA sequence: TGCAGCGTTGAAAGAACTATCCAGGGGAATGAGCAGTTCTTC. Amino acid sequence: CSVERTIQGNEQFF.

Concerning this clonotype: This may come from a read error, since a much larger clone is one base off. CDR3 sequence: CASSFISTNTDTQNF. In nucleotides, the CDR3 is TGTGCCAGCAGCTTTATTTCCACTAACACAGATACGCAGAATTTT. The rearrangement links TRBV5-8 to TRBJ2-3, with D unresolved. Germline CDR1 reads SGHTS; CDR2 reads YDEGEE. The CDR3 loop spans 15 amino acids. Full variable domain (missing parts from reference TRBV5-8 and TRBJ2-3): EAGVTQSPTHLIKTRGQQATLRCSPISGHTSVYWYQQALGLGLQFLLWYDEGEERNRGNFPPRFSGRQFPNYSSELNVNALELEDSALYLCASSFISTNTDTQNFGPGTRLTVL.

This clonotype was observed at least ten times. V and J are TRBV5-1 and TRBJ2-3; possibly TRBD1 for D (6 bases). The CDR3 extends over 12 amino acids. CDR1 SGHRS and CDR2 YFSETQ come from the germline V gene. The V end was cut by 5 bases, the J end by 5 bases, with 9 bases between. This CDR3 reads CASRGQLDTQYF. CDR3 sequence (DNA): TGCGCCAGCAGAGGACAGTTAGATACGCAGTATTTT. The full variable domain, in which reference TRBV5-1 and TRBJ2-3 provide the parts outside the CDR3, is KAGVTQTPRYLIKTRGQQVTLSCSPISGHRSVSWYQQTPGQGLQFLFEYFSETQRNKGNFPGRFSGRQFSNSRSEMNVSTLELGDSALYLCASRGQLDTQYFGPGTRLTVL.

This sequence joins TRBV11-2 and TRBJ1-1; tentative D call: TRBD1 (5 bases). Germline CDR1 and CDR2: SGHAT and FQNNGV. V was cut by 7 bases and J by 4 bases, with 25 bases left in between. CDR3 size: 17 residues. CDR3 sequence: CASNLVPGRTGGTEAFF. As DNA, the CDR3 is TGTGCCAGCAATTTAGTCCCGGGCAGAACGGGGGGCACTGAAGCTTTCTTT.

A few counts support this clonotype. One base away lies a much larger clone, so this may be a sequencing read error. V is TRBV5-1 and J is TRBJ1-1, with TRBD1 as a possible D gene (6 bases). CDR1 SGHRS and CDR2 YFSETQ come from the germline V gene. The CDR3 is 15 residues long. The CDR3 DNA follows: TGCACCAGCAGCTTGGAGGGGGAGAAGGGCACTGAAGCTTTCTTT. Amino acid sequence: CTSSLEGEKGTEAFF.

V and J are TRBV12-3 or TRBV12-4 and TRBJ2-7; D may match TRBD1 or TRBD2 (5 bases each). The V end was cut by 5 bases, the J end by 9 bases, with 14 bases between. The CDR3 has 12 amino acids. The CDR3 DNA is TGTGCCAGCAGTACCGGGGCCTACAGGCAGTACTTC. Its translation: CASSTGAYRQYF.

Remarks on this clonotype: A read error is possible here, since a much larger clone lies one base away. This chain joins TRBV4-2 and TRBJ2-1; 10 positions match TRBD1. The CDR3 is made up of 15 amino acids. Trimming removed 8 bases from V and 5 bases from J; junction bases left unmatched: 9. CDR1 is LGHNA, CDR2 YNFKEQ, per germline. The CDR3 coding sequence is TGTGCCAGCGGCCCGCGGACAGGGGGGGACAATGAGCAGTTCTTC. It yields the protein CASGPRTGGDNEQFF.

In regard to this clonotype: A junction end diverges from the germline sequence, so it may reflect a read error. The V and J genes are TRBV11-2 and TRBJ2-7; TRBD2 is a possible D gene (6 bases). Germline assignment: CDR1 SGHAT and CDR2 FQNNGV. The CDR3 is 13 amino acids. The CDR3 sequence is CANSLSGLASQYF. As DNA, the CDR3 is TGTGCCAACAGCTTAAGTGGTCTAGCGTCGCAGTACTTC.

To note about this clonotype: A junction boundary mismatches the germline segment, possibly from a read error. The V call is TRBV4-1, the J call TRBJ2-1; 10 positions match TRBD2. This CDR3 spans 16 amino acids. Looked up from germline, CDR1 is MGHRA and CDR2 is YSYEKL. CDR3 coding DNA: TGCGCCAGCAGCCAAGCCGGGACTAGCGCCTACGATGAGCAGTTCTTC. Translation: CASSQAGTSAYDEQFF.

Concerning this clonotype: At one boundary the junction diverges from the germline segment, which might be a read error. This chain links TRBV7-8 with TRBJ2-5; D gene uncertain. This CDR3 is built from 15 residues. Germline CDR1 SGHVS, CDR2 FQNEAQ. CDR3 nucleotides: TGTGTCAGCAGCCCCCTCTACAGTATTCAAGAGACCCAGTACTTC. It specifies CVSSPLYSIQETQYF.

As concerns this clonotype: It is likely a read error, because the conserved phenylalanine at the end of the CDR3 is missing. The rearrangement links TRBV29-1 to TRBJ2-1; TRBD1 is a possible D gene (6 bases). The CDR3 covers 14 residues. Germline loops: CDR1 SQVTM, CDR2 ANQGSEA. The CDR3 protein is CSAVSETGNNEQFV. DNA of the CDR3: TGTAGCGCCGTCTCCGAGACAGGCAACAATGAGCAGTTCGTC.

There are many counts of this clonotype. The chain joins TRBV12-3 or TRBV12-4 to TRBJ1-6; TRBD1 is a possible D gene (5 bases). Trimming pared 8 bases from V and 10 bases from J, leaving 15 bases between. This CDR3 is 13 amino acids long. The CDR3 spells CASVDRNESPLHF. The CDR3 coding sequence is TGTGCCAGCGTCGACAGAAATGAGTCACCCCTCCACTTT.